This T cell receptor (beta chain) was retrieved from a study of T cell changes during pregnancy in multiple sclerosis. CDR3 length equals 14 residues. Deletions cut 6 bases from V and 2 bases from J, with 14 bases between. CDR1 MNHEY and CDR2 SMNVEV come from the germline V gene (reference sequence). The table came from immunoSEQ multiplex PCR; TCRdb's copy has only in-frame clones and leaves some out. This sample carries more than 20,000 clones, around 93% of them seen once, and the ten largest clones take about 0.67%. The receptor was isolated from a female donor with multiple sclerosis, enrolled in a pregnancy study. This chain uses TRBV27 with TRBJ2-7; TRBD1 might be the D (6 bases). The source was CD4+ T cells from peripheral blood mononuclear cells, collected in the third trimester of pregnancy. The CDR3 coding sequence is TGTGCCAGCAGAACTGTAGGGGGTCCCTACGAGCAGTACTTC. Translation gives CASRTVGGPYEQYF.